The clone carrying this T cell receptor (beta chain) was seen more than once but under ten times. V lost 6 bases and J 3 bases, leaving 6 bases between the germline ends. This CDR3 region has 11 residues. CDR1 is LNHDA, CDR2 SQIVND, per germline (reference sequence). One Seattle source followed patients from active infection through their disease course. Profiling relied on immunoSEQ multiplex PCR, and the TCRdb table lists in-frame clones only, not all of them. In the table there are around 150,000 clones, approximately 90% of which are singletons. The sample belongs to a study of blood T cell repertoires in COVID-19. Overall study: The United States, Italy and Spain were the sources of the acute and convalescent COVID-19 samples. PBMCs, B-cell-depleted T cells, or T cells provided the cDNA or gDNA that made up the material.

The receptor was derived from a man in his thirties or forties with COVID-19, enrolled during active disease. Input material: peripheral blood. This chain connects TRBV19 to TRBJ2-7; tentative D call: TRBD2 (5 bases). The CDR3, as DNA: TGTGCCAGTAGGGGAGACTACGAGCAGTACTTC. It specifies CASRGDYEQYF.